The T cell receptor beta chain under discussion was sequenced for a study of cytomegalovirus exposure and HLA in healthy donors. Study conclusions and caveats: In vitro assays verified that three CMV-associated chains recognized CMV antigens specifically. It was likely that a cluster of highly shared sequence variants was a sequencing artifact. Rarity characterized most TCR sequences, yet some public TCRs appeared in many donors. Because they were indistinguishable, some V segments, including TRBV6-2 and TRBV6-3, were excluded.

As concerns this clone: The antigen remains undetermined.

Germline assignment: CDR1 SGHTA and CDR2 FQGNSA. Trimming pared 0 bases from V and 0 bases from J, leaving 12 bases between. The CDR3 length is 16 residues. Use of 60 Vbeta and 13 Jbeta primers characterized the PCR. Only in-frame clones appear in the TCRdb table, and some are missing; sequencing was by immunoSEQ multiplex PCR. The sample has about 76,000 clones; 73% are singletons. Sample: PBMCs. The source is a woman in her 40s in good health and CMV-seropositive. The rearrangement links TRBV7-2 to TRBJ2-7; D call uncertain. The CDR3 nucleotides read TGTGCCAGCAGCTTAGCAGGCAGCGTCTACTCCTACGAGCAGTACTTC. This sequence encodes CASSLAGSVYSYEQYF.